Listed below are T cell receptor beta chains from one sample, sequenced in a study of regulatory T cells in long-lasting Graves disease. TCRdb re-derived calls from the multiplex PCR reads in MiXCR, one entry per CDR3 protein. The table includes 400,000 to 500,000 distinct CDR3 sequences, around 20% detected once. The material was peripheral blood mononuclear cells (PBMCs), obtained when the disease was refractory, from a patient treated with antithyroid drugs. These receptors all stem from a female donor with Graves disease. The CDR3 runs from the conserved cysteine through the conserved F or W. The order of the fields is clone size, J gene, D gene, V gene, CDR3 protein, CDR3 DNA. D genes are given only for firm matches. Not every row has a clone size; where given, it reads once, few, many or a size class.

abundance: many; j_gene: TRBJ2-2; d_gene: TRBD1; v_gene: TRBV27; CDR3aa: CASSLGQGATGELFF; CDR3nt: TGTGCCAGCAGTCTCGGACAGGGTGCCACCGGGGAGCTGTTTTTT
abundance: once; j_gene: TRBJ2-1; d_gene: -; v_gene: TRBV7-9; CDR3aa: CASSSGRKDWGEQFF; CDR3nt: TGTGCCAGCAGCTCCGGGAGAAAAGATTGGGGTGAGCAGTTCTTC
abundance: many; j_gene: TRBJ1-6; d_gene: -; v_gene: TRBV2; CDR3aa: CASTAGVNSPLHF; CDR3nt: TGTGCCAGCACCGCAGGGGTCAATTCACCCCTCCACTTT
abundance: many; j_gene: TRBJ2-4; d_gene: -; v_gene: TRBV27; CDR3aa: CASKGGGNIQYF; CDR3nt: TGTGCCAGCAAAGGGGGGGGAAACATTCAGTACTTC
abundance: -; j_gene: TRBJ2-2; d_gene: -; v_gene: TRBV9; CDR3aa: CASSEVAGSVTGELFF; CDR3nt: TGTGCCAGCAGCGAAGTAGCTGGCTCGGTCACCGGGGAGCTGTTTTTT
abundance: many; j_gene: TRBJ1-1; d_gene: -; v_gene: TRBV7-9; CDR3aa: CASSSVTENTEAFF; CDR3nt: TGTGCCAGCAGCTCTGTGACGGAGAACACTGAAGCTTTCTTT
abundance: -; j_gene: TRBJ2-5; d_gene: -; v_gene: TRBV19; CDR3aa: CASSNGLEETQYF; CDR3nt: TGTGCCAGTAGTAACGGCCTCGAAGAGACCCAGTACTTC
abundance: -; j_gene: TRBJ1-3; d_gene: TRBD1; v_gene: TRBV30; CDR3aa: CAWREDRGSGNTIYF; CDR3nt: TGTGCCTGGAGGGAAGACAGGGGCTCTGGAAACACCATATATTTT
abundance: many; j_gene: TRBJ1-4; d_gene: -; v_gene: TRBV28; CDR3aa: CASSRSGGTNEKLFF; CDR3nt: TGTGCCAGCTCCAGGTCTGGGGGAACTAATGAAAAACTGTTTTTT
abundance: few; j_gene: TRBJ2-7; d_gene: TRBD2; v_gene: TRBV18; CDR3aa: CASSRTSASYEQYF; CDR3nt: TGTGCCAGCTCACGGACTAGCGCCTCCTACGAGCAGTACTTC
abundance: -; j_gene: TRBJ2-7; d_gene: TRBD2; v_gene: TRBV4-2; CDR3aa: CASSQVAGAAYEQYF; CDR3nt: TGTGCCAGCAGCCAGGTAGCGGGAGCCGCCTACGAGCAGTACTTC
abundance: few; j_gene: TRBJ2-7; d_gene: -; v_gene: TRBV29-1; CDR3aa: CSVVRDYEQYF; CDR3nt: TGCAGCGTTGTCAGAGACTACGAGCAGTACTTC
abundance: many; j_gene: TRBJ2-2; d_gene: -; v_gene: TRBV6-1; CDR3aa: CASGRRGVGVGELFF; CDR3nt: TGTGCCAGCGGACGACGCGGGGTGGGCGTCGGGGAGCTGTTTTTT
abundance: many; j_gene: TRBJ2-5; d_gene: -; v_gene: TRBV4-1; CDR3aa: CASSRRQQETQYF; CDR3nt: TGCGCCAGCAGCCGCAGACAGCAAGAGACCCAGTACTTC
abundance: few; j_gene: TRBJ1-1; d_gene: -; v_gene: TRBV19; CDR3aa: CASKTANTEAFF; CDR3nt: TGTGCCAGCAAGACCGCGAACACTGAAGCTTTCTTT
abundance: -; j_gene: TRBJ2-7; d_gene: TRBD2; v_gene: TRBV6-1; CDR3aa: CASSDNSLRREQCF; CDR3nt: TGTGCCAGCAGTGACAACAGTTTAAGGCGGGAGCAGTGCTTC
abundance: many; j_gene: TRBJ2-5; d_gene: -; v_gene: TRBV27; CDR3aa: CASSLVGLQTQYF; CDR3nt: TGTGCCAGCAGTTTAGTAGGGTTGCAGACCCAGTACTTC
abundance: -; j_gene: TRBJ1-1; d_gene: TRBD1; v_gene: TRBV2; CDR3aa: CASMSGTGLTEAFF; CDR3nt: TGTGCCAGCATGTCCGGGACAGGCCTCACTGAAGCTTTCTTT